This TCR beta chain was recorded in a study of identical twins. Trimming removed 0 bases from V and 5 bases from J; junction bases left unmatched: 11. The germline V gene encodes CDR1 MGHRA and CDR2 YSYEKL. The CDR3 runs to 18 residues. TCRdb recomputed calls from the 5' RACE reads with MiXCR, one row per CDR3 protein. The profile shows roughly 190,000 distinct CDR3 sequences, about 15% of them singletons. The same sample was also studied in work on T cells expressing NK-cell markers. This second study says: According to the study, TCR beta repertoires originated from sorted CD3+CD56+NKG2C+, CD3+CD56+NKG2C- and CD3+CD56-NKG2C+ T cells. These clonotypes, the leaders elsewhere, also led the CD3+CD56-NKG2C+ fraction in several donors.

The J gene is TRBJ2-5, the V gene TRBV4-1, with 11 nucleotides matching TRBD2. The clonotype was recovered from a woman between 18 and 29 years old in good health. Sequenced sample: CD8+ T cells sorted from blood. The CDR3 loop is CASSQDRLAGNLGETQYF. Written as DNA, the CDR3 is TGCGCCAGCAGCCAAGACCGACTAGCGGGGAATCTGGGTGAGACCCAGTACTTC.